The 17 T cell receptor beta chains below come from one sample, sequenced in a study of blood T cell repertoires in COVID-19. Clones were sequenced by immunoSEQ multiplex PCR, and TCRdb holds only the in-frame ones, with some missing. Seen here are 70,000 or so clones, about 89% observed once, and the top ten hold around 0.58%. The sequencing input was peripheral blood. Receptors were obtained from a man aged 55 to 69 with acute or convalescent COVID-19.

The table lists this clone with a count of one. This sequence joins TRBV30 and TRBJ1-1; D uncertain. The CDR3 is made up of 15 amino acids. Trimming took off 5 bases at V and 7 bases at J, with 23 bases between the two ends. The V gene's germline CDR1 is GTSNPN and CDR2 SVGIG (reference sequence). The CDR3: CAWSINPDRGGEAFF. CDR3 DNA sequence: TGTGCCTGGTCAATAAACCCGGACCGGGGAGGTGAAGCTTTCTTT.

The rearrangement joins TRBV24-1 to TRBJ2-5; tentative D call: TRBD1 (5 bases). This CDR3 is 16 amino acids long. Per the germline V gene, CDR1 is KGHDR and CDR2 is SFDVKD. V shed 3 bases and J shed 1 base, with 14 bases lying between them. The CDR3: CATSDRSAGIQETQYF. DNA of the CDR3: TGTGCCACCAGTGATAGGTCGGCAGGGATCCAAGAGACCCAGTACTTC.

On this clone itself: A read error may account for a junction end that differs from germline. At the DNA level, this CDR3 is encoded by other sequences in the same sample as well. The rearrangement links TRBV30 to TRBJ1-6, with 9 positions matching TRBD1. In germline, CDR1 is GTSNPN, CDR2 SVGIG (reference sequence). The CDR3 length is 14 residues. CDR3 DNA: TGCGCCTGGAGTGTAGGGACAGGGAGTTCACCCCTCCACTTT. Protein sequence: CAWSVGTGSSPLHF.

V gene TRBV14 combines with J gene TRBJ2-1; 7 positions agree with TRBD2. This CDR3 is built from 16 residues. V trimming: 0 bases; J trimming: 4 bases; junction bases outside the gene matches: 6. CDR1 and CDR2 (germline): SGHDN, FVKESK. The CDR3: CASSQDSAGVYNEQFF. For the CDR3, the DNA is TGTGCCAGCAGCCAAGATTCGGCGGGAGTGTACAATGAGCAGTTCTTC.

The chain couples TRBV7-9 to TRBJ2-1; maybe TRBD1 (6 bases). The CDR3 is 14 amino acids. The germline gives CDR1 SEHNR, CDR2 FQNEAQ (reference sequence). V was trimmed by 5 bases and J by 6 bases, leaving 14 bases between them. CDR3 loop: CASSPPDSPNEQFF. The CDR3 DNA reads TGTGCCAGCAGCCCCCCGGACAGTCCCAATGAGCAGTTCTTC.

V is TRBV10-3 and J is TRBJ2-1, with 10 bases identical to TRBD1. The CDR3 is made up of 15 amino acids. V gave up 3 bases and J gave up 7 bases; unmatched junction bases: 6. CDR1 and CDR2 (germline): ENHRY, SYGVKD. DNA of the CDR3: TGTGCCATCAGTGAACGACAGGGGGCGTTGAATGAGCAGTTCTTC. Translating it yields CAISERQGALNEQFF.

This clone has only a few counts. The chain is built from TRBV6-1 and TRBJ1-6, with D possibly TRBD1 on 5 matching bases. V dropped 1 base and J dropped 4 bases, with 17 bases sitting between them. Germline V gene lookup returns CDR1 MNHNS and CDR2 SASEGT. The CDR3 is 18 amino acids. DNA for the CDR3: TGTGCCAGCAGTGAAGGGGGCAGTTTACGAATTTATAATTCACCCCTCCACTTT. This sequence encodes CASSEGGSLRIYNSPLHF.

The CDR3 DNA reads TGCAGTGCTAGCGGGCAAGAGACCCAGTACTTC. It translates to CSASGQETQYF. This chain connects TRBV20-1 to TRBJ2-5, with D unresolved. Per the germline V gene, CDR1 is DFQATT and CDR2 is SNEGSKA (reference sequence). The V gene lost 3 bases and the J gene lost 2 bases, with 4 bases spanning the gap. The CDR3 is 11 amino acids.

The chain recombines TRBV3-1 (or the pseudogene TRBV3-2) with TRBJ1-1; 8 bases match TRBD1. Germline trimming cut 4 bases from V and 0 bases from J; bases unmatched to any gene: 16. Germline loops: CDR1 LGHDT, CDR2 YNNKEL (reference sequence). The CDR3 has 19 residues. CDR3: CASSPGPRTGWRVNTEAFF. CDR3 nucleotides: TGTGCCAGCAGCCCAGGACCTCGGACAGGGTGGCGTGTGAACACTGAAGCTTTCTTT.

The J gene is TRBJ2-4, the V gene TRBV5-5, with TRBD2 as a possible D gene (6 bases). Germline CDR1 is SGHKS and CDR2 is YYEKEE (reference sequence). This CDR3 has 17 residues. The ends were cut back, 0 bases at V and 0 bases at J, with 13 bases in the middle. This CDR3 is CASSLGRETLAKNIQYF. CDR3 nucleotide sequence: TGTGCCAGCAGCTTGGGACGGGAGACACTAGCCAAAAACATTCAGTACTTC.

The chain is built from TRBV5-1 and TRBJ2-7, with a weak D call TRBD1 (5 bases). Germline V gene data show CDR1 as SGHRS and CDR2 as YFSETQ. The V gene lost 0 bases and the J gene lost 0 bases, with 7 bases spanning the gap. This CDR3 contains 14 residues. As DNA, the CDR3 is TGCGCCAGCAGCTTGGGGGGCGGCTCCTACGAGCAGTACTTC. Encoded protein: CASSLGGGSYEQYF.

CDR3 DNA: TGTGCCAGCGGAAAGACTAGCGGCTACAATGAGCAGTTCTTC. Amino acid sequence: CASGKTSGYNEQFF. This rearrangement joins TRBV19 to TRBJ2-1, with TRBD2 matching over 9 bases. Trimming cost V 9 bases and J 3 bases; bases outside gene matches: 6. The germline V gene has CDR1 LNHDA and CDR2 SQIVND (reference sequence). CDR3 length: 14 residues.

The chain couples TRBV30 to TRBJ2-2; the match to TRBD2 covers 12 bases. This CDR3 comprises 16 residues. With V trimmed by 5 bases and J by 0 bases, 4 bases remained unmatched. Germline V CDR1 and CDR2: GTSNPN, SVGIG (reference sequence). CDR3: CAWGGLAGSNTGELFF. CDR3 in DNA: TGTGCCTGGGGAGGACTAGCGGGATCGAACACCGGGGAGCTGTTTTTT.

The rearrangement uses TRBV5-1 and TRBJ2-1; TRBD1 matches 8 bases. Germline-derived CDR1 and CDR2 are SGHRS and YFSETQ. CDR3 length equals 19 residues. V gave up 0 bases and J gave up 6 bases; unmatched junction bases: 17. In DNA, the CDR3 is TGCGCCAGCAGCTTGGGATCAGGACAGGGTTTGTCTGTCAGCAATGAGCAGTTCTTC. As protein: CASSLGSGQGLSVSNEQFF.

V usage is TRBV4-2 and J usage is TRBJ1-2; the match to TRBD1 covers 10 bases. The CDR3 is 14 residues long. After removal of 3 bases from V and 7 bases from J, the junction contained 5 bases not matched to a gene. The germline V gene encodes CDR1 LGHNA and CDR2 YNFKEQ. For the CDR3, the DNA is TGTGCCAGCAGCCAGGCCGGGACAGGGGTTGGCTACACCTTC. Translation gives CASSQAGTGVGYTF.

This clone was seen a single time. J is TRBJ1-4 and V is TRBV30; D remains ambiguous. The V gene lost 6 bases and the J gene lost 0 bases, with 11 bases spanning the gap. CDR1 and CDR2 from the germline V gene are GTSNPN and SVGIG (reference sequence). The CDR3 consists of 14 residues. CDR3 bases: TGTGCCTGCATCTCACCGGCAACTAATGAAAAACTGTTTTTT. Its protein product is CACISPATNEKLFF.

V gene TRBV30 combines with J gene TRBJ1-5; D may be TRBD1 (6 bases). V was pared by 2 bases and J by 7 bases, with 15 bases between. The germline V gene has CDR1 GTSNPN and CDR2 SVGIG (reference sequence). The length of the CDR3 is 14 residues. Here the CDR3 DNA reads TGTGCCTGGAGTCTCACAGGGACGAACCAGCCCCAGCATTTT. Its protein product is CAWSLTGTNQPQHF. Complete variable domain (other parts from reference TRBV30 and TRBJ1-5): SQTIHQWPATLVQPVGSPLSLECTVEGTSNPNLYWYRQAAGRGLQLLFYSVGIGQISSEVPQNLSASRPQDRQFILSSKKLLLSDSGFYLCAWSLTGTNQPQHFGDGTRLSIL.